A single sample is the source of the 32 T cell receptor beta chains below, sequenced in a study of blood T cell repertoires in COVID-19. The protocol was immunoSEQ multiplex PCR, while the TCRdb copy is restricted to in-frame clones and leaves out a portion. The top ten clones hold around 8% of a sample with under 200,000 clones, roughly 82% of them seen once. The sample taken for sequencing was peripheral blood. The receptors originated from a woman aged 60-75 years with COVID-19, enrolled during active disease.

V usage is TRBV6-5 and J usage is TRBJ1-5; D remains unclear. The germline V and J ends were trimmed by 4 bases and 3 bases, with 16 bases remaining between them. CDR1 and CDR2 from the germline V gene are MNHEY and SVGAGI. The CDR3 has 16 residues. CDR3 in amino acids: CASSSNGIPANQPQHF. The CDR3 coding sequence is TGTGCCAGCAGTTCCAACGGGATCCCGGCCAATCAGCCCCAGCATTTT.

This rearrangement joins TRBV6-5 to TRBJ2-7; 9 nucleotides agree with TRBD2. V lost 6 bases to trimming and J lost 6 bases; unmatched junction nucleotides: 9. The CDR3 is 14 amino acids. CDR1 is MNHEY, CDR2 SVGAGI, per germline. CDR3 coding DNA: TGTGCCAGCAGGACTAGCGGCCGGATTTCCGAGCAGTACTTC. Its protein is CASRTSGRISEQYF.

This clone was seen a single time. At one end the junction does not follow the germline gene, possibly because of a read error. The genes are TRBV7-7 and TRBJ2-1, with a possible D match to TRBD2 (5 bases). The CDR3 has 16 amino acids. CDR1 is SSHAT, CDR2 FNYEAQ, per germline (reference sequence). CDR3 protein: CASSRTRQPSYNEQFF. CDR3 nucleotide sequence: TGTGCTAGCAGCCGGACTCGCCAACCCTCCTACAATGAGCAGTTCTTC. The full variable domain, with the rest looked up from reference TRBV7-7 and TRBJ2-1, is GAGVSQSPRYKVTKRGQDVTLRCDPISSHATLYWYQQALGQGPEFLTYFNYEAQPDKSGLPSDRFSAERPEGSISTLTIQRTEQRDSAMYRCASSRTRQPSYNEQFFGPGTRLTVL.

The rearrangement uses TRBV6-4 and TRBJ2-3, with 8 bases identical to TRBD2. CDR3 length: 15 amino acids. The V gene end was trimmed by 3 bases and the J gene end by 4 bases; junction bases not matched to a gene: 6. Germline assignment: CDR1 MRHNA and CDR2 SNTAGT. This chain's CDR3 is CASSEQAGVSDTQYF. The CDR3 DNA is TGTGCCAGCAGTGAACAAGCGGGAGTTTCAGATACGCAGTATTTT.

The V gene is TRBV7-8, the J gene TRBJ2-1; 8 nucleotides agree with TRBD2. Germline CDR1 is SGHVS and CDR2 is FQNEAQ. This CDR3 region has 13 residues. Losses at the gene ends were 5 bases for V and 10 bases for J; bases not matched to a gene: 7. CDR3 sequence: CASSPLQRGEQFF. The CDR3 DNA reads TGTGCCAGCAGCCCTCTCCAGCGGGGGGAGCAGTTCTTC. Complete variable domain (other parts from reference TRBV7-8 and TRBJ2-1): GAGVSQSPRYKVAKRGQDVALRCDPISGHVSLFWYQQALGQGPEFLTYFQNEAQLDKSGLPSDRFFAERPEGSVSTLKIQRTQQEDSAVYLCASSPLQRGEQFFGPGTRLTVL.

The J gene is TRBJ1-1, the V gene TRBV28; 9 nucleotides agree with TRBD1. V was clipped by 9 bases and J by 4 bases; unmatched bases: 6. The CDR3 is 13 amino acids. Per germline, CDR1 MDHEN and CDR2 SYDVKM. The CDR3 spells CASFDRGATEAFF. The CDR3 DNA reads as TGTGCCAGTTTCGACAGGGGGGCCACTGAAGCTTTCTTT.

The chain carries TRBV19 and TRBJ1-5; 8 bases map to TRBD1. This CDR3 region has 14 residues. V lost 7 bases and J lost 5; bases outside the gene matches: 7. CDR1 and CDR2 from the germline V gene are LNHDA and SQIVND (reference sequence). The CDR3 loop reads CASKGQGAYQPQHF. The CDR3 DNA sequence: TGTGCCAGTAAAGGGCAGGGGGCTTATCAGCCCCAGCATTTT.

In DNA, the CDR3 is TGTGCCAGCAGCGCGGGATCGGGAGGTTACAATGAGCAGTTCTTC. Translating gives CASSAGSGGYNEQFF. The chain couples TRBV7-2 to TRBJ2-1; 7 positions match TRBD2. Per germline, CDR1 SGHTA and CDR2 FQGNSA. CDR3 length: 15 amino acids. The trim removed 5 bases at V and 4 bases at J, leaving 8 bases unmatched.

This rearrangement joins TRBV28 to TRBJ1-5; D is unclear. There are 15 residues in the CDR3. V dropped 3 bases and J dropped 0 bases, with 9 bases sitting between them. In germline, CDR1 is MDHEN, CDR2 SYDVKM. The CDR3 DNA reads as TGTGCCAGCAGTTTTAGCCCTTATAGCAATCAGCCCCAGCATTTT. Translation: CASSFSPYSNQPQHF.

The genes are TRBV28 and TRBJ1-1; maybe TRBD1 (6 bases). This CDR3 is 17 amino acids long. Trimming took off 2 bases at V and 4 bases at J, with 20 bases between the two ends. Germline values: CDR1 MDHEN, CDR2 SYDVKM. The chain's CDR3 is CASSLVQGKQRSTEAFF. The CDR3 nucleotides are TGTGCCAGCAGTTTAGTACAGGGAAAACAACGGAGCACTGAAGCTTTCTTT.

The V and J genes are TRBV28 and TRBJ2-7, with 8 bases fitting TRBD1. The germline gives CDR1 MDHEN, CDR2 SYDVKM. There are 14 residues in the CDR3. Losses at the gene ends were 5 bases for V and 5 bases for J; bases not matched to a gene: 8. CDR3 loop: CASSKAGGSDEQYV. As DNA, the CDR3 is TGTGCCAGCAGTAAAGCAGGGGGCTCTGACGAGCAGTACGTC.

The V gene is TRBV6-2 or TRBV6-3, the J gene TRBJ2-1, with a tentative D call TRBD2 (6 bases). The CDR3 consists of 16 residues. Germline CDR1 and CDR2: MNHEY and SVGEGT. With 6 bases removed from V and 3 bases from J, the gap between germline ends came to 18 bases. The CDR3 DNA sequence: TGTGCCAGCAGCCCGTGGGGGAGCGGGTTCTACAATGAGCAGTTCTTC. It specifies CASSPWGSGFYNEQFF.

The table lists this clone with a few counts. The chain's CDR3 is CASSSPTQSTGELFF. CDR3 bases: TGTGCCAGCAGCTCCCCCACACAGAGCACCGGGGAGCTGTTTTTT. The genes are TRBV7-9 and TRBJ2-2; D ambiguous. This CDR3 contains 15 residues. The V gene's germline CDR1 is SEHNR and CDR2 FQNEAQ (reference sequence). V lost 4 bases to trimming and J lost 4 bases, with 13 bases between them.

This chain uses TRBV5-1 with TRBJ2-1; 12 bases are a match to TRBD2. With V trimmed by 0 bases and J by 8 bases, 6 bases remained unmatched. Germline V gene lookup returns CDR1 SGHRS and CDR2 YFSETQ. The CDR3 sequence is 16 residues long. Here the CDR3 reads CASSLAATSGRYEQFF. CDR3 bases: TGCGCCAGCAGCTTGGCCGCGACTAGCGGGAGATATGAGCAGTTCTTC.

The chain combines TRBV9 with TRBJ1-1, with D tentatively TRBD1 (6 bases). The germline CDR1 and CDR2 sequences are SGDLS and YYNGEE. The CDR3 covers 13 residues. Trimming left V 8 bases short and J 10 bases short, with 21 bases between. In DNA, the CDR3 is TGTGCCAGTACTCCGGGACACACAGGAGGAGCTTTCTTT. It codes for CASTPGHTGGAFF.

The chain is built from TRBV3-1 (or the pseudogene TRBV3-2) and TRBJ1-2; 8 positions agree with TRBD1. Germline CDR1 is LGHDT and CDR2 is YNNKEL (reference sequence). V trimming: 4 bases; J trimming: 7 bases; junction bases outside the gene matches: 2. CDR3 length: 12 amino acids. This CDR3 is CASSPRGLGYTF. The CDR3 DNA follows: TGTGCCAGCAGCCCCAGGGGGCTTGGCTACACCTTC.

The table lists this clone with a count of one. The chain carries TRBV4-3 and TRBJ2-1; 11 positions agree with TRBD2. The germline gives CDR1 LGHNA, CDR2 YSLEER. V shed 0 bases, J shed 7 bases, and the junction held 5 bases outside the gene matches. CDR3 length equals 16 residues. CDR3 DNA sequence: TGCGCCAGCAGCCAAGATTGGCTAGCGGGAGGAAATGAGCAGTTCTTC. Its protein product is CASSQDWLAGGNEQFF.

The CDR3 here is CASSLLAGGFPYNEQFF. CDR3 nucleotides: TGTGCCAGCAGTCTACTAGCGGGAGGGTTCCCCTACAATGAGCAGTTCTTC. The V and J genes are TRBV27 and TRBJ2-1; 13 bases are a match to TRBD2. Trimming removed 5 bases from V and 2 bases from J; junction bases left unmatched: 6. The CDR3 runs to 17 residues. Germline V CDR1 and CDR2: MNHEY, SMNVEV (reference sequence).

The chain is built from TRBV7-9 and TRBJ1-2; 7 positions match TRBD1. CDR3 length: 13 amino acids. V dropped 5 bases and J dropped 2; count of bases not matched to a gene: 2. Germline V gene data show CDR1 as SEHNR and CDR2 as FQNEAQ (reference sequence). Here the CDR3 reads CASSRGQNYGYTF. CDR3 bases: TGTGCCAGCAGCCGGGGACAGAACTATGGCTACACCTTC.

This chain joins TRBV3-1 (or the pseudogene TRBV3-2) and TRBJ2-5; TRBD1 matches 7 bases. The CDR3 covers 15 residues. In germline, CDR1 is LGHDT, CDR2 YNNKEL (reference sequence). With 2 bases clipped from V and 4 bases from J, the junction kept 7 bases outside the gene matches. The CDR3 loop is CASSQSSTGLETQYF. The CDR3 region has the DNA TGTGCCAGCAGCCAAAGCTCGACAGGGCTAGAGACCCAGTACTTC.

The chain combines TRBV6-6 with TRBJ1-2; D is uncertain. The CDR3 extends over 14 amino acids. Germline loops: CDR1 MNHNY, CDR2 SVGAGI (reference sequence). V lost 2 bases to trimming and J lost 8 bases, with 15 bases between them. The CDR3 reads CASSYDNGPRGYTF. The CDR3 DNA reads TGTGCCAGCAGTTACGACAACGGCCCCAGGGGCTACACCTTC.

This chain links TRBV24-1 with TRBJ1-2; no firm D call. CDR3 length: 14 residues. Germline-derived CDR1 and CDR2 are KGHDR and SFDVKD. V dropped 2 bases and J dropped 1 base, with 7 bases sitting between them. The CDR3 here is CATSDSRGNYGYTF. DNA of the CDR3: TGTGCCACCAGTGATTCACGGGGTAACTATGGCTACACCTTC.

The chain combines TRBV10-3 with TRBJ2-5; D remains ambiguous. The germline gives CDR1 ENHRY, CDR2 SYGVKD. CDR3 length: 12 amino acids. V was shortened by 6 bases and J by 2 bases, with 7 bases between the two germline ends. The CDR3 is CAIRTLQETQYF. The CDR3 nucleotides are TGTGCCATCAGGACTTTACAAGAGACCCAGTACTTC.

This chain uses TRBV27 with TRBJ1-4; 9 positions agree with TRBD1. The CDR3 sequence is 18 residues long. The germline CDR1 and CDR2 sequences are MNHEY and SMNVEV (reference sequence). Germline trimming cut 6 bases from V and 11 bases from J; bases unmatched to any gene: 22. CDR3 nucleotides: TGTGCCAGCAGCCCTATAATGGGGACGTCGGGACAGGGACCTAAACTGTTTTTT. It is translated as CASSPIMGTSGQGPKLFF.

The rearrangement uses TRBV12-3 or TRBV12-4 and TRBJ2-1, with D unclear. The V and J ends lost 2 bases and 9 bases respectively, with 11 bases between them. The CDR3 consists of 13 residues. The CDR3 reads CASSLTRIGEQFF. The CDR3 region has the DNA TGTGCCAGCAGTTTAACCAGGATTGGTGAGCAGTTCTTC.

This clone came up many times. V is TRBV4-1 and J is TRBJ2-7; 7 bases map to TRBD1. The CDR3 spans 14 residues. Germline CDR1 and CDR2: MGHRA and YSYEKL. V lost 3 bases and J lost 7; bases outside the gene matches: 9. The CDR3 spells CASSHAKQGQEQYV. The CDR3 DNA reads as TGCGCCAGCAGCCACGCTAAACAGGGGCAGGAGCAGTACGTC.

This clone was found once. This chain uses TRBV6-2 or TRBV6-3 with TRBJ2-7; D is uncertain. Trimming left V 2 bases short and J 6 bases short, with 14 bases between. Looked up from germline, CDR1 is MNHEY and CDR2 is SVGEGT. This CDR3 contains 14 residues. The DNA of the CDR3 is TGTGCCAGCAGTTACCGTTCCAAGATGGCCGAGCAGTACGTC. Protein sequence: CASSYRSKMAEQYV.

This clone was detected once. The chain carries TRBV6-5 and TRBJ1-4; 9 bases match TRBD1. V lost 5 bases to trimming and J lost 8 bases; unmatched junction nucleotides: 6. Germline CDR1 reads MNHEY; CDR2 reads SVGAGI. The CDR3 contains 14 residues. The DNA for the CDR3 is TGTGCCAGCAGTACCGGGACAGGGACCGAAAAACTGTTTTTT. It translates to CASSTGTGTEKLFF.

V is TRBV7-9 and J is TRBJ1-6, with 8 bases matching TRBD1. Germline assignment: CDR1 SEHNR and CDR2 FQNEAQ (reference sequence). Unmatched junction bases numbered 12, after V lost 3 bases and J lost 8 bases. CDR3 length: 17 residues. The CDR3 nucleotides read TGTGCCAGCAGCTTGGGGACAGGAAAACTGGGGGATTCACCCCTCCACTTT. Protein sequence: CASSLGTGKLGDSPLHF.

This chain connects TRBV28 to TRBJ1-1; a weak D match, TRBD1 (6 bases). V lost 5 bases and J lost 0, with 13 bases in between. From germline, CDR1 is MDHEN and CDR2 SYDVKM. The CDR3 is 15 residues long. The CDR3 DNA reads as TGTGCCAGCAGTCCCTCAGGGGCGATGAACACTGAAGCTTTCTTT. Translating gives CASSPSGAMNTEAFF.

The rearrangement links TRBV18 to TRBJ2-5; D ambiguous. The CDR3 spans 11 residues. The germline CDR1 and CDR2 sequences are KGHSH and LQKENI. With 3 bases removed from V and 9 bases from J, the gap between germline ends came to 8 bases. The CDR3 region is CASSPSYSQYF. In DNA form, the CDR3 reads TGTGCCAGCTCACCCAGTTATTCCCAGTACTTC.

The chain employs TRBV9 and TRBJ2-2, with D perhaps matching TRBD1 (7 bases). The CDR3 is made up of 16 amino acids. Deletions cut 2 bases from V and 0 bases from J, with 11 bases between. Germline V lookup: CDR1 SGDLS, CDR2 YYNGEE. This CDR3 reads CASSVGGTANTGELFF. As DNA, the CDR3 is TGTGCCAGCAGCGTTGGCGGGACAGCGAACACCGGGGAGCTGTTTTTT.